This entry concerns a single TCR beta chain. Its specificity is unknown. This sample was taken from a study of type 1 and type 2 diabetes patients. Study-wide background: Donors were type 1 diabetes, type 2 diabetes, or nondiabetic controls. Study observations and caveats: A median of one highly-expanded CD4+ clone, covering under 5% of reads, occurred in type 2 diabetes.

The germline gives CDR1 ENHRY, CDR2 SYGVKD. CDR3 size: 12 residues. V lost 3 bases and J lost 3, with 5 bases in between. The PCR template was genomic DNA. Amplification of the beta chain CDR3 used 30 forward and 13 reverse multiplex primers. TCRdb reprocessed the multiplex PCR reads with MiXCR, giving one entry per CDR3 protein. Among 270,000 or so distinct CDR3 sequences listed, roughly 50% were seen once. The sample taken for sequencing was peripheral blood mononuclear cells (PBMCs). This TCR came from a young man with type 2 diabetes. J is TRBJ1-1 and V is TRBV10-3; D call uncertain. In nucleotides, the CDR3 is TGTGCCATCAGTGATCCGTACACTGAAGCTTTCTTT. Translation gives CAISDPYTEAFF.